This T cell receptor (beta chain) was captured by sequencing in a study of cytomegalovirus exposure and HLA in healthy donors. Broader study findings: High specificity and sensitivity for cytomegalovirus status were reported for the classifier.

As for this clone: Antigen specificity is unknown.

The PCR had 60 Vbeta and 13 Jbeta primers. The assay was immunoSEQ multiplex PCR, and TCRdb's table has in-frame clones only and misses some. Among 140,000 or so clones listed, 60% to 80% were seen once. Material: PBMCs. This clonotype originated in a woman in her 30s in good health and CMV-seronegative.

The CDR3: CASSQVGDKGYEQYF. DNA of the CDR3: TGTGCCAGCAGCCAAGTGGGGGACAAAGGCTACGAGCAGTACTTC. This chain connects TRBV4-2 to TRBJ2-7; a possible D gene is TRBD1 (6 bases). The germline gives CDR1 LGHNA, CDR2 YNFKEQ. The CDR3 runs 15 residues. V was shortened by 1 base and J by 3 bases, with 13 bases between the two germline ends.